The 25 T cell receptor beta chains listed next were all sequenced from one sample in a study of spatial heterogeneity in lung cancer. Time point here: blood at routine non-recurrence follow-up after resection. TCRdb processed the 5' RACE reads anew with MiXCR; each CDR3 protein has one entry. The repertoire has roughly 70,000 distinct CDR3 sequences, approximately 8.9% of them found once; the top ten carry 1.9%. Material: PBMCs, obtained at follow-up. These receptors all come from a female donor with early-stage non-small cell lung cancer.

Worth noting for this clonotype: This may be a read error, as it is one base from a much larger clone. The J gene is TRBJ2-1, the V gene TRBV15; TRBD2 is a possible D gene (6 bases). There are 16 residues in the CDR3. Per the germline V gene, CDR1 is LNHNV and CDR2 is YYDKDF (reference sequence). Trimming cost V 3 bases and J 4 bases, with 16 bases left between them. CDR3 coding DNA: TGTGCCACCAGCAGCTGGAGGACTATCTCATACAATGAGCAGTTCTTC. As protein: CATSSWRTISYNEQFF. Filled out from reference TRBV15 and TRBJ2-1, the complete variable domain reads DAMVIQNPRYQVTQFGKPVTLSCSQTLNHNVMYWYQQKSSQAPKLLFHYYDKDFNNEADTPDNFQSRRPNTSFCFLDIRSPGLGDTAMYLCATSSWRTISYNEQFFGPGTRLTVL.

Ten or more counts support this clonotype. The chain has TRBV15 and TRBJ2-1; possible D gene TRBD2, 6 bases. This CDR3 spans 15 amino acids. Trimming left V 0 bases short and J 8 bases short, with 14 bases between. Germline CDR1 is LNHNV and CDR2 is YYDKDF (reference sequence). CDR3 region: CATSRDIGRSHEQFF. CDR3 coding DNA: TGTGCCACCAGCAGAGATATCGGGAGAAGTCATGAGCAGTTCTTC. Supplemented by reference TRBV15 and TRBJ2-1, the full variable domain reads DAMVIQNPRYQVTQFGKPVTLSCSQTLNHNVMYWYQQKSSQAPKLLFHYYDKDFNNEADTPDNFQSRRPNTSFCFLDIRSPGLGDTAMYLCATSRDIGRSHEQFFGPGTRLTVL.

This clonotype was detected many times. This CDR3 is CASSLRQGADTQYF. The CDR3 nucleotides read TGTGCCAGCAGCTTGCGACAGGGTGCAGATACGCAGTATTTT. The rearrangement uses TRBV5-4 and TRBJ2-3; 7 positions match TRBD1. This CDR3 comprises 14 residues. Germline assignment: CDR1 SGHNT and CDR2 YYREEE (reference sequence). V shed 1 base, J shed 4 bases, and the junction held 3 bases outside the gene matches.

This clonotype was detected many times. V gene TRBV28 combines with J gene TRBJ1-1; D unresolved. This CDR3 region has 13 residues. The germline V and J ends were trimmed by 7 bases and 8 bases, with 17 bases remaining between them. Germline-derived CDR1 and CDR2 are MDHEN and SYDVKM. The CDR3 DNA reads as TGTGCCAGCAAAACATGGAGAAAACCCGAAGCTTTCTTT. Translated, it gives CASKTWRKPEAFF.

This clonotype was counted at least ten times. The chain couples TRBV5-1 to TRBJ2-1; possibly TRBD1 or TRBD2 for D (6 bases each). V was cut by 3 bases and J by 10 bases, with 17 bases left in between. The CDR3 has 14 residues. Germline V gene sequence: CDR1 SGHRS, CDR2 YFSETQ. CDR3 protein: CASSSGGGVGEQFF. CDR3 bases: TGCGCCAGCAGCTCCGGGGGCGGGGTCGGCGAGCAGTTCTTC.

The rearrangement links TRBV3-1 to TRBJ2-2, with 13 bases matching TRBD2. The CDR3 runs to 14 residues. CDR1 is LGHDT, CDR2 YNNKEL, per germline (reference sequence). The junction had 5 bases not matched to a gene; V was cut back by 10 bases and J by 6 bases. CDR3 region: CAIGLAGVSGELFF. The CDR3 DNA reads as TGTGCCATCGGACTAGCGGGAGTATCCGGGGAGCTGTTTTTT.

In its sample, this clonotype was seen many times. The CDR3 coding sequence is TGCAGCGTTGAAGTGAACACTGAAGCTTTCTTT. Protein: CSVEVNTEAFF. The V call is TRBV29-1, the J call TRBJ1-1; D remains ambiguous. Between the trimmed V and J ends, which lost 1 base and 0 bases, there was a span of 0 bases. The CDR3 is 11 residues long. Germline V gives CDR1 SQVTM, CDR2 ANQGSEA.

This clonotype was detected a few times. The rearrangement links TRBV28 to TRBJ2-7; 9 bases match TRBD2. V shed 9 bases, J shed 2 bases, and the junction held 8 bases outside the gene matches. Germline CDR1 reads MDHEN; CDR2 reads SYDVKM. This CDR3 region has 14 residues. The CDR3 region has the DNA TGTGCCAGTCAGCTTAGCGGGGGCACCTACGAGCAGTACTTC. Encoded protein: CASQLSGGTYEQYF.

As to this clonotype: Because the CDR3 is missing its conserved closing phenylalanine or tryptophan, this is likely a read error. The V gene is TRBV25-1, the J gene TRBJ2-1; 7 nucleotides match TRBD1. The length of the CDR3 is 15 residues. The junction had 13 bases not matched to a gene; V was cut back by 7 bases and J by 7 bases. Germline lookup yields CDR1 MGHDK and CDR2 SYGVNS. The DNA for the CDR3 is TGTGCCAGCACACAAGGGGACAGTCTCTCGAATGAGCAGTTCTAC. This sequence encodes CASTQGDSLSNEQFY.

This clonotype has at least ten counts. The chain couples TRBV3-1 to TRBJ2-7; no reliable D call. Germline V lookup: CDR1 LGHDT, CDR2 YNNKEL (reference sequence). The ends were cut back, 2 bases at V and 0 bases at J, with 8 bases in the middle. The CDR3 length is 14 residues. CDR3 protein: CASSQSRSSYEQYF. CDR3 DNA sequence: TGTGCCAGCAGCCAAAGCCGGTCCTCCTACGAGCAGTACTTC.

To note about this clonotype: A much larger clone differs from this one at a single base, so this may be a read error. The rearrangement links TRBV7-9 to TRBJ2-7; 8 positions agree with TRBD2. The CDR3 totals 16 residues. Germline CDR1 and CDR2: SEHNR and FQNEAQ (reference sequence). With 4 bases clipped from V and 3 bases from J, the junction kept 11 bases outside the gene matches. CDR3 loop: CASSSYSGTSFYEQYF. The CDR3, as DNA: TGTGCCAGCAGCTCATATAGCGGGACGTCCTTCTACGAGCAGTACTTC.

This clonotype was detected many times. As DNA, the CDR3 is TGTGCCAGCAGTTTTGGGGGTTGGGATGAGCAGTTCTTC. Translating it yields CASSFGGWDEQFF. V is TRBV27 and J is TRBJ2-1, with D possibly called TRBD1 or TRBD2 (5 bases each). V was cut by 3 bases and J by 8 bases, with 11 bases left in between. Germline V lookup: CDR1 MNHEY, CDR2 SMNVEV (reference sequence). The CDR3 loop spans 13 amino acids.

This clonotype has only a few counts. V and J are TRBV7-3 and TRBJ1-1; tentative D call: TRBD1 (5 bases). CDR1 and CDR2 (germline): SGHTA, FQGTGA. This CDR3 has 13 residues. Trimming cost V 5 bases and J 4 bases, with 11 bases left between them. CDR3 nucleotides: TGTGCCAGCAGCGAGGCAGGGAGCACTGAAGCTTTCTTT. Translation: CASSEAGSTEAFF. Looking up the rest from reference TRBV7-3 and TRBJ1-1 gives the full variable domain: GAGVSQTPSNKVTEKGKYVELRCDPISGHTALYWYRQSLGQGPEFLIYFQGTGAADDSGLPNDRFFAVRPEGSVSTLKIQRTERGDSAVYLCASSEAGSTEAFFGQGTRLTVV.

This clonotype was recorded many times. CDR3 protein: CASRRTGGNNQPQHF. CDR3 nucleotide sequence: TGCGCCAGCAGAAGGACAGGGGGAAACAATCAGCCCCAGCATTTT. The chain is built from TRBV5-1 and TRBJ1-5; the match to TRBD1 covers 10 bases. The length of the CDR3 is 15 residues. CDR1 is SGHRS, CDR2 YFSETQ, per germline. After removal of 5 bases from V and 3 bases from J, the junction contained 5 bases not matched to a gene.

This clonotype occurred many times. The chain has TRBV7-2 and TRBJ1-2; weak D call: TRBD1 (5 bases). Germline V gene data show CDR1 as SGHTA and CDR2 as FQGNSA. CDR3 length equals 13 residues. V was trimmed by 0 bases and J by 8 bases, leaving 10 bases between them. DNA of the CDR3: TGTGCCAGCAGCTTAGCAGAGGGGAGAGGCTACACCTTC. Residues: CASSLAEGRGYTF.

This clonotype was seen many times. The chain carries TRBV6-2 or TRBV6-3 and TRBJ2-7, with D perhaps assigned TRBD1 or TRBD2 (5 bases each). The V gene lost 6 bases and the J gene lost 2 bases, with 20 bases spanning the gap. Germline CDR1 is MNHEY and CDR2 is SVGEGT. The CDR3 has 16 residues. CDR3: CASRDPNRDRAYEQYF. DNA for the CDR3: TGTGCCAGCAGGGACCCTAACCGGGACCGAGCCTACGAGCAGTACTTC.

The CDR3 DNA reads as TGTGCCAGCAGCTTAGCGACTAGCGGGAGCACAGATACGCAGTATTTT. It codes for CASSLATSGSTDTQYF. This chain links TRBV7-6 with TRBJ2-3; 10 bases align to TRBD2. J lost 0 bases, V lost 0 bases, and 0 bases had no gene match. This CDR3 is built from 16 residues. Germline V gene data show CDR1 as SGHVS and CDR2 as FNYEAQ.

This clonotype was seen a few times. V is TRBV5-1 and J is TRBJ2-7, with D unresolved. Trimming took off 3 bases at V and 2 bases at J, with 12 bases between the two ends. Germline V CDR1 and CDR2: SGHRS, YFSETQ. The CDR3 runs to 14 residues. The CDR3 spells CASSSSAVPYEQYF. The CDR3 DNA reads as TGCGCCAGCAGCTCGAGCGCGGTACCCTACGAGCAGTACTTC.

This clonotype was observed many times. V and J are TRBV11-1 and TRBJ2-7; no definite D call. V was clipped by 5 bases and J by 1 base, with 9 bases between them. From germline, CDR1 is SGHAT and CDR2 FQDESV (reference sequence). The CDR3 is 13 residues long. The CDR3 region is CASSADISYEQYF. DNA for the CDR3: TGTGCCAGCAGCGCCGATATTTCCTACGAGCAGTACTTC.

J is TRBJ2-3 and V is TRBV9, with a tentative D call TRBD2 (5 bases). This CDR3 region has 16 residues. V was shortened by 3 bases and J by 1 base, with 15 bases between the two germline ends. Germline V CDR1 and CDR2: SGDLS, YYNGEE. The CDR3 coding sequence is TGTGCCAGCAGCGGTGAGCGGTTTTCAGGCACAGATACGCAGTATTTT. This codes for CASSGERFSGTDTQYF.

This clonotype showed up just a few times. The J gene is TRBJ2-1, the V gene TRBV7-3; D is possibly TRBD1 (6 bases). Germline CDR1 and CDR2: SGHTA and FQGTGA. Trimming removed 5 bases at V and 6 bases at J, with 17 bases between. This CDR3 comprises 15 residues. CDR3 DNA: TGTGCCAGCAGCCCGTCCCGGACAGATTTCAATGAGCAGTTCTTC. This translates into CASSPSRTDFNEQFF. Full variable domain (missing parts from reference TRBV7-3 and TRBJ2-1): GAGVSQTPSNKVTEKGKYVELRCDPISGHTALYWYRQSLGQGPEFLIYFQGTGAADDSGLPNDRFFAVRPEGSVSTLKIQRTERGDSAVYLCASSPSRTDFNEQFFGPGTRLTVL.

The gene calls are TRBV7-2 and TRBJ2-6; possibly TRBD1 for D (5 bases). From germline, CDR1 is SGHTA and CDR2 FQGNSA. This CDR3 spans 16 amino acids. The V end lost 1 base, the J end lost 2 bases, and 9 bases lay between the germline ends. The CDR3 reads CASSLVGRAGANVLTF. CDR3 DNA: TGTGCCAGCAGCTTAGTGGGCAGGGCTGGGGCCAACGTCCTGACTTTC. Using reference TRBV7-2 and TRBJ2-6 for the parts outside the CDR3, the full variable domain is GAGVSQSPSNKVTEKGKDVELRCDPISGHTALYWYRQSLGQGLEFLIYFQGNSAPDKSGLPSDRFSAERTGGSVSTLTIQRTQQEDSAVYLCASSLVGRAGANVLTFGAGSRLTVL.

This clonotype was found many times. The DNA for the CDR3 is TGTGCCAGCAGCTTAGAGGAATACAATGAGCAGTTCTTC. It translates to CASSLEEYNEQFF. V and J are TRBV11-1 and TRBJ2-1, with unresolved D. The V gene lost 1 base and the J gene lost 4 bases, with 5 bases spanning the gap. Per germline, CDR1 SGHAT and CDR2 FQDESV (reference sequence). The CDR3 has 13 residues.

There are many counts of this clonotype. The V and J genes are TRBV5-1 and TRBJ2-2, with 10 bases aligning to TRBD1. Germline V lookup: CDR1 SGHRS, CDR2 YFSETQ. V was pared by 0 bases and J by 3 bases, with 2 bases of the junction left unmatched. There are 16 residues in the CDR3. CDR3 amino acids: CASSLAGTGDTGELFF. The CDR3, as DNA: TGCGCCAGCAGCTTGGCCGGGACAGGGGACACCGGGGAGCTGTTTTTT.

This clonotype appeared many times. The chain has TRBV5-5 and TRBJ2-2; TRBD1 might be the D (5 bases). The CDR3 is 17 residues long. Germline assignment: CDR1 SGHKS and CDR2 YYEKEE (reference sequence). The V end was cut by 5 bases, the J end by 4 bases, with 21 bases between. The chain's CDR3 is CASRPVVQGAGTGELFF. The CDR3 DNA reads as TGTGCCAGCAGACCCGTTGTACAAGGGGCCGGCACCGGGGAGCTGTTTTTT.